The 24 T cell receptor beta chains reported below all come from one sample, sequenced in a study of CD8 T cells in Susac syndrome. RNA in amounts of about 0.5 to 1 ug was reverse transcribed with random hexamers. Each CDR3 protein gets one entry after TCRdb re-called the immunoSEQ multiplex PCR reads with MiXCR. This sample yields 170,000 or so distinct CDR3 sequences, of which about 95% are seen a single time; around 0.15% belongs to the top ten. Sequenced material: CD8+ T cells from PBMCs. The receptor source for this set is a human donor with multiple sclerosis.

The chain links TRBV12-3 or TRBV12-4 to TRBJ2-5, with TRBD2 matching over 13 bases. J was trimmed by 2 bases and V by 1 base; bases with no gene match: 1. The CDR3 has 16 amino acids. CDR3 in DNA: TGTGCCAGCAGTTTAGGACTAGCGGGGGGTCAAGAGACCCAGTACTTC. This sequence encodes CASSLGLAGGQETQYF.

This clonotype was seen a single time. The chain recombines TRBV6-5 with TRBJ2-1, with D tentatively TRBD2 (6 bases). Per germline, CDR1 MNHEY and CDR2 SVGAGI. The CDR3 is 14 amino acids. V dropped 6 bases and J dropped 5 bases, with 14 bases sitting between them. The CDR3 protein is CASSTFSGDNEQFF. The CDR3 DNA reads as TGTGCCAGCAGCACATTTAGCGGCGACAATGAGCAGTTCTTC.

This clonotype appeared a single time. The V gene is TRBV19, the J gene TRBJ2-6, with no clear D. CDR3 length equals 15 residues. Germline CDR1 reads LNHDA; CDR2 reads SQIVND (reference sequence). Trimming shortened V by 7 bases and J by 2 bases, and 12 bases separated the two germline ends. DNA for the CDR3: TGTGCCAGTACCCCGAGAGAAACTGGGGCCAACGTCCTGACTTTC. Protein product: CASTPRETGANVLTF.

The chain has TRBV13 and TRBJ2-7, with TRBD2 as a possible D gene (5 bases). V was pared by 2 bases and J by 4 bases, with 15 bases between. CDR1 PRHDT and CDR2 FYEKMQ come from the germline V gene (reference sequence). The CDR3 extends over 15 amino acids. The CDR3 DNA is TGTGCCAGCAGCTTAAACCCCGAAGGGAGTTACGAGCAGTACTTC. This encodes CASSLNPEGSYEQYF.

CDR3 amino acids: CASSLLGNEQFF. In nucleotides, the CDR3 is TGCGCCAGCAGCCTCCTCGGGAATGAGCAGTTCTTC. V is TRBV4-1 and J is TRBJ2-1; D call uncertain. CDR3 length equals 12 residues. Germline-derived CDR1 and CDR2 are MGHRA and YSYEKL. V was cut by 4 bases and J by 7 bases, with 8 bases left in between.

The chain couples TRBV13 to TRBJ2-7; weak D call: TRBD1 (5 bases). CDR3 length: 14 amino acids. Germline V gene lookup returns CDR1 PRHDT and CDR2 FYEKMQ (reference sequence). V lost 7 bases, J lost 6 bases, and 19 bases lay in between. The CDR3 sequence is CASTPQDGTTEQYF. CDR3 in DNA: TGTGCCAGCACCCCACAGGACGGTACCACCGAGCAGTACTTC.

The CDR3 coding sequence is TGCAGCGGCGCGACAGGGCTCACTGAAGCTTTCTTT. Translated, it gives CSGATGLTEAFF. The J gene is TRBJ1-1, the V gene TRBV29-1; 7 bases map to TRBD1. CDR3 length equals 12 residues. The V gene end was trimmed by 7 bases and the J gene end by 4 bases; junction bases not matched to a gene: 6. Germline loops: CDR1 SQVTM, CDR2 ANQGSEA.

This chain uses TRBV7-8 with TRBJ2-1, with unresolved D. Germline V lookup: CDR1 SGHVS, CDR2 FQNEAQ. The CDR3 runs to 12 residues. Between the trimmed V and J ends, which lost 1 base and 9 bases, there was a span of 7 bases. The CDR3 reads CASSLVFTEQFF. DNA of the CDR3: TGTGCCAGCAGCTTAGTCTTCACTGAGCAGTTCTTC.

This CDR3 is CASSFRLADTYEQYF. The CDR3 DNA is TGTGCCAGCAGCTTTCGGCTAGCGGACACCTACGAGCAGTACTTC. The V gene is TRBV7-6, the J gene TRBJ2-7; 7 bases align to TRBD2. The CDR3 has 15 residues. Germline-derived CDR1 and CDR2 are SGHVS and FNYEAQ. The J segment lost 2 bases and the V segment lost 3 bases, leaving 7 bases of the junction unmatched.

The chain joins TRBV28 to TRBJ2-5; 7 bases map to TRBD1. Looked up from germline, CDR1 is MDHEN and CDR2 is SYDVKM. The V segment lost 6 bases and the J segment 7 bases; nucleotides outside the gene matches: 14. This CDR3 comprises 15 residues. CDR3 in amino acids: CASRTIRGGAGTQYF. The CDR3 nucleotides read TGTGCCAGCAGGACCATACGAGGGGGCGCCGGGACCCAGTACTTC.

This chain links TRBV6-5 with TRBJ2-7; D is possibly TRBD2 (6 bases). V was trimmed by 0 bases and J by 4 bases, leaving 16 bases between them. The CDR3 has 16 amino acids. Germline lookup yields CDR1 MNHEY and CDR2 SVGAGI. This CDR3 is CASSYSRDSPAYEQYF. CDR3 DNA sequence: TGTGCCAGCAGTTACTCTCGGGACTCCCCGGCATACGAGCAGTACTTC.

The chain uses TRBV7-9 and TRBJ2-1, with TRBD1 matching over 7 bases. Germline values: CDR1 SEHNR, CDR2 FQNEAQ (reference sequence). Trimming took 4 bases from V and 8 from J; bases not matched to a gene: 5. The CDR3 covers 13 residues. The CDR3 here is CASSSGQMDEQFF. CDR3 in DNA: TGTGCCAGCAGCTCGGGACAGATGGATGAGCAGTTCTTC.

V usage is TRBV30 and J usage is TRBJ2-7; D remains unclear. The ends were cut back, 3 bases at V and 2 bases at J, with 11 bases in the middle. Per the germline V gene, CDR1 is GTSNPN and CDR2 is SVGIG (reference sequence). The CDR3 is 13 residues long. This CDR3 is CAWSPGPAYEQYF. The DNA for the CDR3 is TGTGCCTGGAGCCCCGGACCAGCCTACGAGCAGTACTTC.

This sequence joins TRBV27 and TRBJ1-4; D gene unclear. Between the trimmed V and J ends, which lost 10 bases and 9 bases, there was a span of 12 bases. CDR3 size: 11 residues. Germline values: CDR1 MNHEY, CDR2 SMNVEV (reference sequence). CDR3 DNA sequence: TGTGCCACGGGAGACGGCCAAAAACTGTTTTTT. It translates to CATGDGQKLFF.

Written as DNA, the CDR3 is TGCAGCGTCCCAGTGGCACCCTCCTACAATGAGCAGTTCTTC. Translated: CSVPVAPSYNEQFF. V gene TRBV29-1 combines with J gene TRBJ2-1, with D unresolved. Germline V gene data show CDR1 as SQVTM and CDR2 as ANQGSEA. V dropped 6 bases and J dropped 0 bases, with 12 bases sitting between them. The CDR3 contains 14 residues.

This chain uses TRBV9 with TRBJ2-1; D is unclear. The CDR3 has 11 residues. V was cut by 4 bases and J by 6 bases, with 5 bases left in between. Per germline, CDR1 SGDLS and CDR2 YYNGEE. DNA for the CDR3: TGTGCCAGCAGCATTAGCAATGAGCAGTTCTTC. This sequence encodes CASSISNEQFF.

The chain recombines TRBV9 with TRBJ2-7; D is perhaps TRBD1 (6 bases). V was clipped by 4 bases and J by 0 bases, with 17 bases between them. The CDR3 consists of 16 residues. Germline loops: CDR1 SGDLS, CDR2 YYNGEE. CDR3 nucleotides: TGTGCCAGCAGCCCAACCTCCGGGACAAGCTCCTACGAGCAGTACTTC. Translated, it gives CASSPTSGTSSYEQYF.

The rearrangement joins TRBV30 to TRBJ2-1, with D uncertain. CDR3 length: 10 residues. Trimming removed 3 bases from V and 5 bases from J, with 2 bases in between. Looked up from germline, CDR1 is GTSNPN and CDR2 is SVGIG (reference sequence). CDR3 sequence: CAWRNNEQFF. In DNA, the CDR3 is TGTGCCTGGAGGAACAATGAGCAGTTCTTC. Complete variable domain (other parts from reference TRBV30 and TRBJ2-1): SQTIHQWPATLVQPVGSPLSLECTVEGTSNPNLYWYRQAAGRGLQLLFYSVGIGQISSEVPQNLSASRPQDRQFILSSKKLLLSDSGFYLCAWRNNEQFFGPGTRLTVL.

The gene calls are TRBV20-1 and TRBJ2-3; TRBD2 matches at 7 bases. The CDR3 is 14 residues long. CDR1 is DFQATT and CDR2 is SNEGSKA in the germline V gene (reference sequence). V trimming: 2 bases; J trimming: 4 bases; junction bases outside the gene matches: 6. CDR3 protein: CSARTGGAADTQYF. DNA of the CDR3: TGCAGTGCTAGAACGGGGGGTGCCGCAGATACGCAGTATTTT.

V and J are TRBV13 and TRBJ1-2, with D maybe TRBD1 (6 bases). Trimming took off 7 bases at V and 4 bases at J, with 19 bases between the two ends. CDR1 is PRHDT, CDR2 FYEKMQ, per germline (reference sequence). The CDR3 has 15 residues. The CDR3 loop reads CASTLWTAKAYGYTF. The CDR3 DNA is TGTGCCAGCACCTTGTGGACAGCGAAGGCCTATGGCTACACCTTC.

The chain links TRBV5-5 to TRBJ2-2; no clear D gene. The length of the CDR3 is 15 residues. CDR1 and CDR2 from the germline V gene are SGHKS and YYEKEE (reference sequence). V lost 3 bases and J lost 0, with 9 bases in between. The CDR3 reads CASSWLTANTGELFF. CDR3 nucleotide sequence: TGTGCCAGCAGCTGGCTCACCGCGAACACCGGGGAGCTGTTTTTT.

The rearrangement links TRBV11-2 to TRBJ2-1, with a tentative D call TRBD2 (6 bases). Germline CDR1 and CDR2: SGHAT and FQNNGV. V was clipped by 4 bases and J by 3 bases, with 13 bases between them. The CDR3 is made up of 15 amino acids. As DNA, the CDR3 is TGTGCCAGCAGCTGGAGGGAGAAAGTCTACAATGAGCAGTTCTTC. This sequence encodes CASSWREKVYNEQFF.

There are a few counts of this clonotype. The rearrangement links TRBV25-1 to TRBJ2-3, with D uncertain. Trimming took off 4 bases at V and 0 bases at J, with 5 bases between the two ends. CDR1 is MGHDK, CDR2 SYGVNS, per germline. CDR3 length: 13 amino acids. The CDR3 coding sequence is TGTGCCAGCAGTGTATTAAGCACAGATACGCAGTATTTT. Its protein is CASSVLSTDTQYF.

The chain couples TRBV11-1 to TRBJ1-5; the D is unclear. CDR1 is SGHAT, CDR2 FQDESV, per germline (reference sequence). There are 13 residues in the CDR3. Trimming removed 5 bases at V and 0 bases at J, with 5 bases between. The CDR3 DNA sequence: TGTGCCAGCAGCACCCATAGCAATCAGCCCCAGCATTTT. It yields the protein CASSTHSNQPQHF.